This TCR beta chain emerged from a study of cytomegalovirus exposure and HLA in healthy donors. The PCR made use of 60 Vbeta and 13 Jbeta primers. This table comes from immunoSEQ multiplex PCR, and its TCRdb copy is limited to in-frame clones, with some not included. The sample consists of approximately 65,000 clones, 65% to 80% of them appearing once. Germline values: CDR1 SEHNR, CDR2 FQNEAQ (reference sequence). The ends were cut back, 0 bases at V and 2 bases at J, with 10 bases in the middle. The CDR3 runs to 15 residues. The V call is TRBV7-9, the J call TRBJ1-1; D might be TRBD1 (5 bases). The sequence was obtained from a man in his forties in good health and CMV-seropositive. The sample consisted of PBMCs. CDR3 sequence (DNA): TGTGCCAGCAGCTTAGCAAGACAGACCAACACTGAAGCTTTCTTT. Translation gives CASSLARQTNTEAFF.